Listed below are T cell receptor beta chains from one sample, sequenced in a study of sequential checkpoint blockade in melanoma. Here immunoSEQ multiplex PCR was the method, and the copy in TCRdb shows in-frame clones only, minus some. The repertoire holds over 10,000 clones, with 82% as singletons. The sequenced sample was CD8+ T cells sorted from blood (inferred from file names), obtained from a patient given nivolumab and ipilimumab in sequence. All receptors derive from a human donor with melanoma. The CDR3 runs from the conserved cysteine through the conserved F or W. The D gene is left open where the match is weak. Size tells how often a clone was seen (once, few, many) or the class of an expanded clone, and some rows leave it out.

>TRBV7-9|NA|TRBJ2-5|TRBD1
CASSQGQGFETQYF
TGTGCCAGCAGCCAGGGACAGGGTTTTGAGACCCAGTACTTC
>TRBV19|few|TRBJ1-3|TRBD1
CASSIEGTGAPGNTIYF
TGTGCCAGTAGTATAGAGGGGACAGGGGCGCCTGGAAACACCATATATTTT
>TRBV7-3|NA|TRBJ2-1|TRBD2
CATSLAGDSNEQFF
TGTGCCACAAGCCTAGCGGGAGATTCCAATGAGCAGTTCTTC
>TRBV4-1|NA|TRBJ2-3|TRBD2
CASDHLAGAPRRSTDTQYF
TGCGCCAGCGACCACTTAGCGGGGGCCCCCAGGCGGAGCACAGATACGCAGTATTTT
>TRBV5-6|NA|TRBJ2-7|NA
CASSLGTLYEQYF
TGTGCCAGCAGCTTAGGGACTCTCTACGAGCAGTACTTC
>TRBV29-1|NA|TRBJ2-2|NA
CSVDVIGSGVTGELFF
TGCAGCGTTGACGTAATCGGGAGTGGAGTTACCGGGGAGCTGTTTTTT
>TRBV7-9|NA|TRBJ2-3|NA
CASSSTRTSSALADTQYF
TGTGCCAGCAGCTCAACCAGGACTTCGTCGGCGCTGGCAGATACGCAGTATTTT
>TRBV28|few|TRBJ1-5|NA
CASSLEDQPQHF
TGTGCCAGCAGTTTGGAGGATCAGCCCCAGCATTTT
>TRBV11-2|NA|TRBJ2-1|TRBD2
CASSALLAGQDNEQFF
TGTGCCAGCAGCGCACTACTAGCGGGGCAGGACAATGAGCAGTTCTTC
>TRBV19|NA|TRBJ2-1|NA
CASSIEGGPPWNEQFF
TGTGCCAGTAGTATAGAAGGCGGGCCCCCTTGGAATGAGCAGTTCTTC
>TRBV19|NA|TRBJ1-2|NA
CASRTGSNGYTF
TGTGCCAGTAGAACAGGGTCGAATGGCTACACCTTC
>TRBV15|large|TRBJ1-2|TRBD1
CATSRGAGGDGYTF
TGTGCCACCAGCAGAGGGGCAGGGGGCGATGGCTACACCTTC
>TRBV14|few|TRBJ2-7|NA
CASSQATGIGSLEQYF
TGTGCCAGCAGCCAGGCTACCGGGATAGGCTCCCTCGAGCAGTACTTC
>TRBV6-4|NA|TRBJ1-2|NA
CASSDLEPTGTHTF
TGTGCCAGCAGTGACTTGGAGCCCACGGGAACCCACACCTTC
>TRBV21-1|NA|TRBJ2-7|NA
CASSTFHCPSTGGGYEQYF
TGTGCCAGCAGCACCTTCCACTGCCCCTCTACAGGGGGGGGTTACGAGCAGTACTTC
>TRBV5-1|once|TRBJ2-7|NA
CASSLSGQYYEQYF
TGCGCCAGCAGCTTGTCGGGACAATACTACGAGCAGTACTTC
>TRBV25-1|NA|TRBJ2-1|TRBD1
CASRDRDSYNEQFF
TGTGCCAGCAGGGACAGGGATTCCTACAATGAGCAGTTCTTC
>TRBV19|large|TRBJ1-3|NA
CASSTPDTFDTIYF
TGTGCCAGTAGTACGCCGGACACTTTCGACACCATATATTTT
>TRBV28|NA|TRBJ2-7|TRBD2
CASRLAGGVYEQHF
TGTGCCAGCAGGCTGGCGGGAGGGGTCTACGAGCAGCACTTC
>TRBV11-2|NA|TRBJ2-7|NA
CASSGAGPMSSYEQHF
TGTGCCAGCAGCGGGGCGGGACCGATGAGCTCCTACGAGCAGCACTTC
>TRBV12-5|NA|TRBJ2-5|NA
CASGFGGPETQYF
TGTGCTAGTGGTTTCGGGGGGCCGGAGACCCAGTACTTC
>TRBV30|few|TRBJ1-1|NA
CAWSLQRHTEAFF
TGTGCCTGGAGTTTACAGCGGCACACTGAAGCTTTCTTT
>TRBV5-4|NA|TRBJ2-1|NA
CASSLGLGNEQFF
TGTGCCAGCAGCTTGGGGCTCGGGAATGAGCAGTTCTTC
>TRBV15|NA|TRBJ2-1|TRBD2
CATSITSGIGGNEQFF
TGTGCCACCAGCATCACTAGCGGGATAGGGGGCAATGAGCAGTTCTTC